Below are 29 T cell receptor beta chains sequenced from a single sample in a study of blood T cell repertoires in COVID-19. Generated by immunoSEQ multiplex PCR, the TCRdb table keeps only in-frame clones and is missing some. The sample lists a few hundred thousand clones, around 84% occurring once. Sample: PBMCs or T cells enriched from blood (not recorded which). The receptors originated from a man aged 25 to 45 with acute COVID-19.

The rearrangement links TRBV11-3 to TRBJ2-1; D is perhaps TRBD1 (5 bases). Trimming left V 5 bases short and J 6 bases short, with 11 bases between. From germline, CDR1 is SGHNT and CDR2 YENEEA. The CDR3 loop spans 13 amino acids. CDR3 residues: CASSLTQGNEQFF. Written as DNA, the CDR3 is TGTGCCAGCAGCCTCACCCAGGGCAATGAGCAGTTCTTC. The variable domain in full, with the rest retrieved from reference TRBV11-3 and TRBJ2-1, is EAGVVQSPRYKIIEKKQPVAFWCNPISGHNTLYWYLQNLGQGPELLIRYENEEAVDDSQLPKDRFSAERLKGVDSTLKIQPAELGDSAVYLCASSLTQGNEQFFGPGTRLTVL.

The V call is TRBV27, the J call TRBJ2-2; 8 bases fit TRBD1. Trimming cost V 2 bases and J 6 bases; bases outside gene matches: 8. Germline V gene data show CDR1 as MNHEY and CDR2 as SMNVEV (reference sequence). The CDR3 is 16 residues long. The CDR3 nucleotides are TGTGCCAGCAGTTTAAGGAGACAGGGGAAAGCCGGGGAGCTGTTTTTT. It encodes CASSLRRQGKAGELFF.

The chain carries TRBV7-9 and TRBJ2-7, with no clear D. Trimming took 5 bases from V and 2 from J, leaving 10 bases between them. CDR3 size: 13 residues. The germline CDR1 and CDR2 sequences are SEHNR and FQNEAQ (reference sequence). CDR3 loop: CASSPLLTYEQYV. CDR3 DNA sequence: TGTGCCAGCAGCCCCCTACTGACCTACGAGCAGTACGTC.

This clone was seen once. The chain carries TRBV28 and TRBJ2-4; D might be TRBD2 (6 bases). CDR3 length: 13 residues. V was shortened by 2 bases and J by 9 bases, with 11 bases between the two germline ends. CDR1 and CDR2 (germline): MDHEN, SYDVKM. The CDR3 DNA sequence: TGTGCCAGCAGTTTAGGGGGGAATATCATTCAGTACTTC. Its translation is CASSLGGNIIQYF.

V usage is TRBV6-4 and J usage is TRBJ1-2; 9 positions agree with TRBD1. The CDR3 is 13 residues long. Germline assignment: CDR1 MRHNA and CDR2 SNTAGT. The J segment lost 7 bases and the V segment lost 5 bases, leaving 5 bases of the junction unmatched. CDR3 sequence: CASSLQGAGGYTF. The CDR3 nucleotides are TGTGCCAGCAGTTTACAGGGGGCAGGTGGCTACACCTTC.

The chain is built from TRBV6-6 and TRBJ2-7; 8 bases fit TRBD1. Germline CDR1 MNHNY, CDR2 SVGAGI (reference sequence). CDR3 length equals 13 residues. V lost 2 bases to trimming and J lost 3 bases; unmatched junction nucleotides: 0. The CDR3 DNA sequence: TGTGCCAGCAGTTACGGGACAGGCTACGAGCAGTACGTC. It encodes CASSYGTGYEQYV.

This clone was recorded a few times. This chain joins TRBV27 and TRBJ1-2; maybe TRBD1 (6 bases). The CDR3 is 15 residues long. V dropped 6 bases and J dropped 7 bases, with 21 bases sitting between them. Germline CDR1 and CDR2: MNHEY and SMNVEV (reference sequence). Written as DNA, the CDR3 is TGTGCCAGCAGAAAGCGGGGGGCTAACCCTCCTGGCTACACCTTC. It translates to CASRKRGANPPGYTF.

The rearrangement uses TRBV11-3 and TRBJ2-1, with 7 bases matching TRBD2. This CDR3 contains 17 residues. V trimming: 1 base; J trimming: 0 bases; junction bases outside the gene matches: 6. From germline, CDR1 is SGHNT and CDR2 YENEEA. The CDR3 DNA sequence: TGTGCCAGCAGCTTAGTTGCTAGCGGTAGCTCCTACAATGAGCAGTTCTTC. As protein: CASSLVASGSSYNEQFF.

Here the CDR3 DNA reads TGTGCCAGCAGCCGGGGGGACAGTGACACTGAAGCTTTCTTT. The encoded protein is CASSRGDSDTEAFF. The gene calls are TRBV3-1 (or the pseudogene TRBV3-2) and TRBJ1-1; 7 nucleotides match TRBD1. Germline-derived CDR1 and CDR2 are LGHDT and YNNKEL (reference sequence). The CDR3 covers 14 residues. J gave up 3 bases and V 4 bases, and 5 bases lay outside the gene matches.

The V and J genes are TRBV4-2 and TRBJ2-1, with D maybe TRBD2 (6 bases). This CDR3 is 16 amino acids long. CDR1 is LGHNA and CDR2 is YNFKEQ in the germline V gene. Trimming left V 3 bases short and J 5 bases short, with 17 bases between. The chain's CDR3 is CASSQNGPGGNNEQFF. In DNA, the CDR3 is TGTGCCAGCAGCCAGAACGGCCCCGGCGGGAACAATGAGCAGTTCTTC.

This clone was seen a few times. The J gene is TRBJ2-1, the V gene TRBV5-4, with 9 positions matching TRBD2. After removal of 4 bases from V and 9 bases from J, the junction contained 14 bases not matched to a gene. This CDR3 has 16 residues. Germline V gives CDR1 SGHNT, CDR2 YYREEE (reference sequence). The CDR3 reads CASSPDQGLAVSEQFF. CDR3 DNA: TGTGCCAGCAGCCCAGATCAGGGACTAGCTGTTTCTGAGCAGTTCTTC.

The chain carries TRBV21-1 and TRBJ1-3; the D call TRBD1 from the table was never checked on the DNA. TRBV21-1 counts as a pseudogene. The CDR3 has 20 residues. CDR3 DNA sequence: TGTGCCAGCAGCAAACTCGAGACAGGGGATGCTAAAAGCTCTGGAAACACCATATATTTT. Translated: CASSKLETGDAKSSGNTIYF.

The chain combines TRBV7-2 with TRBJ1-5; D may be TRBD1 (5 bases). The ends were cut back, 3 bases at V and 5 bases at J, with 14 bases in the middle. The CDR3 is made up of 15 amino acids. From germline, CDR1 is SGHTA and CDR2 FQGNSA. The DNA for the CDR3 is TGTGCCAGCAGCTTGGTCTTCGGGGGAGATCAGCCCCAGCATTTT. Its protein product is CASSLVFGGDQPQHF.

The V call is TRBV24-1, the J call TRBJ1-5, with 11 bases fitting TRBD1. This CDR3 has 14 amino acids. V shed 7 bases and J 6 bases; nucleotides not matched to a gene: 4. CDR1 is KGHDR, CDR2 SFDVKD, per germline. As DNA, the CDR3 is TGTGCCACCAGCGGGACAGGGGGGGGTCAGCCCCAGCATTTT. Residues: CATSGTGGGQPQHF.

The genes are TRBV11-2 and TRBJ1-1; 8 bases fit TRBD1. The trim removed 5 bases at V and 5 bases at J, leaving 13 bases unmatched. The CDR3 sequence is 16 residues long. Germline-derived CDR1 and CDR2 are SGHAT and FQNNGV. CDR3 nucleotide sequence: TGTGCCAGCAGCAACCCGCCCCAGGGGGCGGGTACTGAAGCTTTCTTT. Translated: CASSNPPQGAGTEAFF.

V is TRBV9 and J is TRBJ1-2, with TRBD1 identical over 7 bases. In germline, CDR1 is SGDLS, CDR2 YYNGEE. This CDR3 has 12 amino acids. J lost 4 bases, V lost 3 bases, and 0 bases had no gene match. The CDR3 sequence is CASSGDSYGYTF. The CDR3 DNA follows: TGTGCCAGCAGCGGGGACAGCTATGGCTACACCTTC.

V gene TRBV20-1 combines with J gene TRBJ2-1; TRBD2 might be the D (6 bases). CDR1 is DFQATT and CDR2 is SNEGSKA in the germline V gene (reference sequence). V lost 6 bases, J lost 8 bases, and 11 bases lay in between. The CDR3 runs 11 residues. The CDR3 DNA reads TGCAGTGCACCTGCGGGATATGAGCAGTTCTTC. Translating it yields CSAPAGYEQFF.

In its sample, this clone was seen once. This chain joins TRBV28 and TRBJ2-6; D remains unclear. Trimming left V 10 bases short and J 0 bases short, with 16 bases between. This CDR3 region has 16 residues. Germline V lookup: CDR1 MDHEN, CDR2 SYDVKM. CDR3 sequence (DNA): TGTGCCACCGCACCCATCGCGAGCTCTGGGGCCAACGTCCTGACTTTC. This gives the protein CATAPIASSGANVLTF.

The CDR3 protein is CASSQVGYEGRLFF. CDR3 coding DNA: TGCGCCAGCAGCCAAGTAGGGTACGAGGGTAGGCTGTTTTTT. The chain joins TRBV4-1 to TRBJ1-4; D unresolved. The V and J ends lost 1 base and 14 bases respectively, with 17 bases between them. Germline CDR1 and CDR2: MGHRA and YSYEKL. This CDR3 comprises 14 residues.

The chain has TRBV4-2 and TRBJ2-1; D not resolved. V was clipped by 0 bases and J by 4 bases, with 4 bases between them. Germline CDR1 is LGHNA and CDR2 is YNFKEQ. This CDR3 has 13 amino acids. The CDR3: CASSQESYNEQFF. DNA of the CDR3: TGTGCCAGCAGCCAAGAGTCGTACAATGAGCAGTTCTTC.

The J gene is TRBJ2-3, the V gene TRBV28; D is unresolved. The CDR3 covers 14 residues. CDR1 and CDR2 (germline): MDHEN, SYDVKM. V lost 7 bases and J lost 6, with 17 bases in between. The CDR3 region has the DNA TGTGCCAGCACCGAGATCGGGTTTTTGGATACGCAGTATTTT. This encodes CASTEIGFLDTQYF.

This chain joins TRBV19 and TRBJ1-2; TRBD1 matches at 8 bases. There are 15 residues in the CDR3. Germline V lookup: CDR1 LNHDA, CDR2 SQIVND (reference sequence). Losses at the gene ends were 5 bases for V and 6 bases for J; bases not matched to a gene: 11. This CDR3 reads CASSAGRGRGNGYTF. DNA of the CDR3: TGTGCCAGTAGTGCTGGCAGGGGGCGCGGAAATGGCTACACCTTC.

The V call is TRBV28, the J call TRBJ1-5; TRBD1 matches at 7 bases. This CDR3 contains 15 residues. The J segment lost 2 bases and the V segment lost 5 bases, leaving 6 bases of the junction unmatched. Per the germline V gene, CDR1 is MDHEN and CDR2 is SYDVKM. For the CDR3, the DNA is TGTGCCAGCAGTCCAAACAGGGGTGGCAATCAGCCCCAGCATTTT. It codes for CASSPNRGGNQPQHF.

Of note for this clone: The junction and the germline gene differ at one end; a read error may be behind it. This chain uses TRBV5-1 with TRBJ2-1; 7 bases map to TRBD2. CDR3 length: 15 amino acids. The germline gives CDR1 SGHRS, CDR2 YFSETQ. The CDR3 here is CASSVNGGRGNEQFF. CDR3 DNA sequence: TGTGCCAGCAGCGTCAACGGCGGGAGAGGCAATGAGCAGTTCTTC.

The gene calls are TRBV28 and TRBJ2-5, with 8 positions matching TRBD1. Germline-derived CDR1 and CDR2 are MDHEN and SYDVKM. Trimming took 6 bases from V and 1 from J; bases not matched to a gene: 4. The length of the CDR3 is 14 residues. The CDR3 spells CASRLTGAQETQYF. The CDR3 nucleotides read TGTGCCAGCAGACTGACAGGGGCCCAAGAGACCCAGTACTTC.

The chain joins TRBV11-2 to TRBJ1-1; D might be TRBD1 (6 bases). Trimming took off 1 base at V and 1 base at J, with 10 bases between the two ends. Germline assignment: CDR1 SGHAT and CDR2 FQNNGV. This CDR3 spans 15 amino acids. The CDR3 DNA follows: TGTGCCAGCAGCTTAGGGGGACACTCGAACACTGAAGCTTTCTTT. This translates into CASSLGGHSNTEAFF. Complete variable domain (other parts from reference TRBV11-2 and TRBJ1-1): EAGVAQSPRYKIIEKRQSVAFWCNPISGHATLYWYQQILGQGPKLLIQFQNNGVVDDSQLPKDRFSAERLKGVDSTLKIQPAKLEDSAVYLCASSLGGHSNTEAFFGQGTRLTVV.

This chain links TRBV11-2 with TRBJ2-2, with 10 bases fitting TRBD2. The V gene end was trimmed by 5 bases and the J gene end by 4 bases; junction bases not matched to a gene: 7. CDR1 and CDR2 (germline): SGHAT, FQNNGV. The CDR3 contains 16 residues. The chain's CDR3 is CASSTLAGEVTGELFF. The CDR3 DNA follows: TGTGCCAGCAGCACCCTAGCGGGAGAGGTCACCGGGGAGCTGTTTTTT.

This clone was detected only once. V is TRBV27 and J is TRBJ2-2; weak D call: TRBD1 (7 bases). The CDR3 consists of 16 residues. With 4 bases removed from V and 1 base from J, the gap between germline ends came to 13 bases. Per germline, CDR1 MNHEY and CDR2 SMNVEV (reference sequence). Here the CDR3 reads CASSSQGGGNTGELFF. CDR3 nucleotide sequence: TGTGCCAGCAGTTCTCAGGGGGGCGGGAACACCGGGGAGCTGTTTTTT.

CDR3 protein: CASSSGQNNEKLFF. Written as DNA, the CDR3 is TGTGCCAGCAGTTCGGGACAGAATAATGAAAAACTGTTTTTT. The chain carries TRBV6-5 and TRBJ1-4, with TRBD1 matching 7 bases. J lost 4 bases, V lost 4 bases, and 3 bases had no gene match. Germline-derived CDR1 and CDR2 are MNHEY and SVGAGI. The CDR3 has 14 amino acids.